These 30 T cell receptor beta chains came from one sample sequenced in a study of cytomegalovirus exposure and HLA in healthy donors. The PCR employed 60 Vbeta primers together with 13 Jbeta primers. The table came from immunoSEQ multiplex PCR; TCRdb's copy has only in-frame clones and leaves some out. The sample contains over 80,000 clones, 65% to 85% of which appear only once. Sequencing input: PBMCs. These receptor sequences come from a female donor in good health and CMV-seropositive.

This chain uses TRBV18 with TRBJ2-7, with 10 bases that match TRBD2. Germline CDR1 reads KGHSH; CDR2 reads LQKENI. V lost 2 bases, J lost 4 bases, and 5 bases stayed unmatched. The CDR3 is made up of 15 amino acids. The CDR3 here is CASSPASGGLYEQYF. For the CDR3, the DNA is TGTGCCAGCTCACCAGCTAGCGGGGGCCTATACGAGCAGTACTTC. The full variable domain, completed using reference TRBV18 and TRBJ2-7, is NAGVMQNPRHLVRRRGQEARLRCSPMKGHSHVYWYRQLPEEGLKFMVYLQKENIIDESGMPKERFSAEFPKEGPSILRIQQVVRGDSAAYFCASSPASGGLYEQYFGPGTRLTVT.

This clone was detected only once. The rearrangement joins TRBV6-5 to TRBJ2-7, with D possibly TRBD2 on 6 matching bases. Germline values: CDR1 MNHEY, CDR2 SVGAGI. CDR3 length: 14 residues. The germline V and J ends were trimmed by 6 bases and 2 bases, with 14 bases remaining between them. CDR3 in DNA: TGTGCCAGCAGCCTATCCGCGGGGCCCTACGAGCAGTACTTC. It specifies CASSLSAGPYEQYF.

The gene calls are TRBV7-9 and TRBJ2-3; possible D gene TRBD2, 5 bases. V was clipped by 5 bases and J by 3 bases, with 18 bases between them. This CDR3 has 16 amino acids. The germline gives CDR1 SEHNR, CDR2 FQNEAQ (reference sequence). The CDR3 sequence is CASSPVVLASTDTQYF. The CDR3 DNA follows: TGTGCCAGCAGCCCAGTAGTCCTAGCATCAACAGATACGCAGTATTTT.

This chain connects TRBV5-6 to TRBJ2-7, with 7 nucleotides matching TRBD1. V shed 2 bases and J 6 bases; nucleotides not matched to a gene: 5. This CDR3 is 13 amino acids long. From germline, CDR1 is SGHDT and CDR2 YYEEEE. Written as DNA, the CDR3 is TGTGCCAGCAGCTTCACAGGGGATCGCGAGCAGTACTTC. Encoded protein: CASSFTGDREQYF.

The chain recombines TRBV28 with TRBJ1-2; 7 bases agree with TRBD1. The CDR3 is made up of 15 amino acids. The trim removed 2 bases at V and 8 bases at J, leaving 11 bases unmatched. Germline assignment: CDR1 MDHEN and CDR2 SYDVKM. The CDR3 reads CASSLASEGARGYTF. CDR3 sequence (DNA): TGTGCCAGCAGTTTAGCCTCGGAGGGGGCGCGAGGCTACACCTTC.

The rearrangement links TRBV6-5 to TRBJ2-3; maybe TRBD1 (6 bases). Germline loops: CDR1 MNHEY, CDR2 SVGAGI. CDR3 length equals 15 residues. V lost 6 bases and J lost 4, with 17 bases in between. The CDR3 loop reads CASSQRGIIPDTQYF. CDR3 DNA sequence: TGTGCCAGCAGCCAAAGGGGGATTATACCAGATACGCAGTATTTT.

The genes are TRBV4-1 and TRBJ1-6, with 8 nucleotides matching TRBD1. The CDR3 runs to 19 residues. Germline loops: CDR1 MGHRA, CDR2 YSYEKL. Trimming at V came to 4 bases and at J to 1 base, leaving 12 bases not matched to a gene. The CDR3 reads CASSRTGFGTGSYNSPLHF. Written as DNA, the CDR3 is TGCGCCAGCAGCCGGACAGGGTTCGGCACGGGTTCCTATAATTCACCCCTCCACTTT.

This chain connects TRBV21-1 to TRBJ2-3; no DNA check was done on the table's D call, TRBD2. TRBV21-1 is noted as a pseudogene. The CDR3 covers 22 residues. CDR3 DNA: TGTGCCAGCAGCAAAGACCACGTCGGTGGGACTAGCGGTCCCACGGGGACAGATACGCAGTATTTT. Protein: CASSKDHVGGTSGPTGTDTQYF.

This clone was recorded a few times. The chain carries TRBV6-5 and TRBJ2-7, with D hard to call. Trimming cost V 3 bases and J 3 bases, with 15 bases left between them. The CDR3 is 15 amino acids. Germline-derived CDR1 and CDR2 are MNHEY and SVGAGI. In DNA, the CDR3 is TGTGCCAGCAGTTATAGAACAGCACCATACTACGAGCAGTACTTC. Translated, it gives CASSYRTAPYYEQYF.

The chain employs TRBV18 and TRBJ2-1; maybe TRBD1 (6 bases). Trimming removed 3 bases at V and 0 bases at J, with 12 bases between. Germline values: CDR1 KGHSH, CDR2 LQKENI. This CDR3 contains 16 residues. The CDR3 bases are TGTGCCAGCTCACCGGAACAGGGTAGCTCCTACAATGAGCAGTTCTTC. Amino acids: CASSPEQGSSYNEQFF.

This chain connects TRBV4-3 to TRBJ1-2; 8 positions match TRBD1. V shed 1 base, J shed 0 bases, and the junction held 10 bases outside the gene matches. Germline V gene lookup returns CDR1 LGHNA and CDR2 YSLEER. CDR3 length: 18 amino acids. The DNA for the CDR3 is TGCGCCAGCAGCCAAGTTTTTATTGGGACAGGATCTAACTATGGCTACACCTTC. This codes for CASSQVFIGTGSNYGYTF.

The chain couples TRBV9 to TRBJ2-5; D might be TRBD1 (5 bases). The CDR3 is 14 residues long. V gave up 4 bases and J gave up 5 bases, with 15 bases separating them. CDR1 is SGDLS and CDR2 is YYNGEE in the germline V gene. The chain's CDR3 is CASSSARGRETQYF. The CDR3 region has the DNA TGTGCCAGCAGCTCGGCTAGGGGTCGGGAGACCCAGTACTTC.

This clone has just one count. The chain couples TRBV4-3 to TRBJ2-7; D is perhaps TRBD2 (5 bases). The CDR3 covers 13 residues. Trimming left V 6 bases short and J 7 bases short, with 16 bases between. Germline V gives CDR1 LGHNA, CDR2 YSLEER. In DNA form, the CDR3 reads TGCGCCAGCAGTCTAAAAGAGGGTGCTGAGCAGTACTTC. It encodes CASSLKEGAEQYF.

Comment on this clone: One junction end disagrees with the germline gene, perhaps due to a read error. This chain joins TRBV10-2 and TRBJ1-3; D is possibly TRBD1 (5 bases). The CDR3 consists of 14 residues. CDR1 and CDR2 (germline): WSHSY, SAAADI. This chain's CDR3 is CASRESGSGNTIYF. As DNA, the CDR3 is TGCGCCAGCCGTGAATCAGGGTCTGGAAACACCATATATTTT.

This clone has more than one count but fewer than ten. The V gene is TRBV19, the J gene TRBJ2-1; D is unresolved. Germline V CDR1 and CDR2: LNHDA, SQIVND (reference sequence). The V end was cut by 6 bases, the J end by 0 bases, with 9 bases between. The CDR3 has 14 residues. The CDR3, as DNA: TGTGCCAGTAGGGCGGAGCCCTCCTACAATGAGCAGTTCTTC. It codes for CASRAEPSYNEQFF.

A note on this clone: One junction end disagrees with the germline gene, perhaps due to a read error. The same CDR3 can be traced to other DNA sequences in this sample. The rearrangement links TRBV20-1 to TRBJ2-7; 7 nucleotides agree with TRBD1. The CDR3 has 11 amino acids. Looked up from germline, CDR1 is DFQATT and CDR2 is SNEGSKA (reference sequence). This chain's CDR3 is CSARGPYEQYF. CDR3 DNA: TGCAGCGCTAGGGGGCCGTACGAGCAGTACTTC.

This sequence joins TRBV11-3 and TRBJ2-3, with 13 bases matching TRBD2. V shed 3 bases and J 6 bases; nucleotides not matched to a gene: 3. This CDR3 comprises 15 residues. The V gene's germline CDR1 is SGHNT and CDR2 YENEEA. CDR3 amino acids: CASSFGLAGADTQYF. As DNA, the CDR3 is TGTGCCAGCAGCTTCGGACTAGCGGGAGCGGATACGCAGTATTTT.

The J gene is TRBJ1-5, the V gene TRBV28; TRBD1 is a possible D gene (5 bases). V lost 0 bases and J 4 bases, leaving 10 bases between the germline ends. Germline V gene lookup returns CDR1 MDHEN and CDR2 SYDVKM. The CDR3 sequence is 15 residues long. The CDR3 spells CASSLWQGVNQPQHF. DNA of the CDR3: TGTGCCAGCAGTTTATGGCAGGGCGTTAATCAGCCCCAGCATTTT.

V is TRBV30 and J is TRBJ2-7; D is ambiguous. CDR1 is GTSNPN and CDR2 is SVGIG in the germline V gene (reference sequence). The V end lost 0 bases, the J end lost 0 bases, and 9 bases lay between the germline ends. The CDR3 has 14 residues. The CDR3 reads CAWSVFPVSYEQYF. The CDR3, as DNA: TGTGCCTGGAGTGTATTCCCGGTCTCCTACGAGCAGTACTTC.

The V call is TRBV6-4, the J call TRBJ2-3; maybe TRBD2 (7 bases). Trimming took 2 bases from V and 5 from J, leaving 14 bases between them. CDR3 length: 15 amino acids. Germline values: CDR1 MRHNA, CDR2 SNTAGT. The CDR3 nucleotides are TGTGCCAGCAGTGACAAGGCAGGGGAGGGAGATACGCAGTATTTT. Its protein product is CASSDKAGEGDTQYF.

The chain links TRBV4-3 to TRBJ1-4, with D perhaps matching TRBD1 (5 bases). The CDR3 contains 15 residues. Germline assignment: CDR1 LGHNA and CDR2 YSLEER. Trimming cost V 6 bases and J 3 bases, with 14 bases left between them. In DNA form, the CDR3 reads TGCGCCAGCAGAGATCGGACGGGGGCTAATGAAAAACTGTTTTTT. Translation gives CASRDRTGANEKLFF.

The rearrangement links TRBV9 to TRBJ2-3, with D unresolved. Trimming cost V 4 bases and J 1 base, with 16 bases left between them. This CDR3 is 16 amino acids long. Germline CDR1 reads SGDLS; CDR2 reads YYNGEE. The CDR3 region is CASSPRLSPRTDTQYF. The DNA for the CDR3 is TGTGCCAGCAGCCCACGACTCTCTCCCCGCACAGATACGCAGTATTTT.

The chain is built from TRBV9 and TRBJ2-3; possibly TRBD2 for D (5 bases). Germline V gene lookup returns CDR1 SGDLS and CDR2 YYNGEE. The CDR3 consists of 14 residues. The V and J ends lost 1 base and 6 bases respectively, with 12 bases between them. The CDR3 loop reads CASSVSPGMDTQYF. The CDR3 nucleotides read TGTGCCAGCAGCGTAAGTCCGGGGATGGATACGCAGTATTTT.

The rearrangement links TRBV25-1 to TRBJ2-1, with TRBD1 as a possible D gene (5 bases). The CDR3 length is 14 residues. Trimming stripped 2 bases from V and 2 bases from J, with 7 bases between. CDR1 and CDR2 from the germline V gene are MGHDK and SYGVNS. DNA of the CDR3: TGTGCCAGCAGTGAAAGGGGCCCCTACAATGAGCAGTTCTTC. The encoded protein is CASSERGPYNEQFF.

CDR3 sequence (DNA): TGTGCCAGCAGTTATGGACAGGGGGCGAACTATGGCTACACCTTC. As protein: CASSYGQGANYGYTF. The chain couples TRBV6-5 to TRBJ1-2; 11 positions agree with TRBD1. Germline V lookup: CDR1 MNHEY, CDR2 SVGAGI. CDR3 length equals 15 residues. Unmatched junction bases numbered 2, after V lost 3 bases and J lost 2 bases.

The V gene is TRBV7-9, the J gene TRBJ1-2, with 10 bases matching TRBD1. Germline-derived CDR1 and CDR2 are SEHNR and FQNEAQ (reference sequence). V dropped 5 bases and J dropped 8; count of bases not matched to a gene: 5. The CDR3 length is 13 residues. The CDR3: CASSQGQGLGYTF. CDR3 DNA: TGTGCCAGCAGCCAGGGACAGGGGTTGGGCTACACCTTC.

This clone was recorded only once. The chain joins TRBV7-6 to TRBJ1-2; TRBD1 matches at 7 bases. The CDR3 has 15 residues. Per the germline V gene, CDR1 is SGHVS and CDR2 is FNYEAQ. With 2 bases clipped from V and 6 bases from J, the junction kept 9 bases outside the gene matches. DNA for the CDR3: TGTGCCAGCAGCTTAAACACAGGGGTTAGCCATGGCTACACCTTC. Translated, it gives CASSLNTGVSHGYTF.

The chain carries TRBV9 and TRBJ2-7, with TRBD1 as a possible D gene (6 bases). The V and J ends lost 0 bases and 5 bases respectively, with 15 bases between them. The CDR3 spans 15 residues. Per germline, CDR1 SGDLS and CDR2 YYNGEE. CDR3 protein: CASSVGAGEFHEQYF. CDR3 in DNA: TGTGCCAGCAGCGTAGGAGCAGGGGAGTTCCACGAGCAGTACTTC.

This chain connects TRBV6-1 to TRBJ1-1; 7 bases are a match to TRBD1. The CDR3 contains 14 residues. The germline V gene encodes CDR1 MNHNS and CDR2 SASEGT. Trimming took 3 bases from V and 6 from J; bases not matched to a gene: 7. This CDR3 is CASSDVGQPAEAFF. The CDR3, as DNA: TGTGCCAGCAGTGACGTGGGACAGCCGGCTGAAGCTTTCTTT.

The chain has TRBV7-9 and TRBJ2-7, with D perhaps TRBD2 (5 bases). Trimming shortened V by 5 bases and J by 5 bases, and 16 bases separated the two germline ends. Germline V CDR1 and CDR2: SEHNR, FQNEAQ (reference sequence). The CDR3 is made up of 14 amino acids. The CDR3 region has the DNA TGTGCCAGCAGCCCTCTATCGGGGATCCACGAGCAGTACTTC. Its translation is CASSPLSGIHEQYF.